Each of the 18 T cell receptor beta chains below was sequenced from the same sample in a study of blood T cell repertoires in COVID-19. Using immunoSEQ multiplex PCR, the repertoire was profiled, and TCRdb retains in-frame clones only, with some absent. The sample carries over 120,000 clones, 60% to 80% recorded once. Sequenced sample: peripheral blood. These receptors were collected from a woman aged 45 to 65 with active or convalescent COVID-19.

The chain recombines TRBV14 with TRBJ1-5; unclear D gene. The CDR3 sequence is 13 residues long. Germline values: CDR1 SGHDN, CDR2 FVKESK. The V end was cut by 1 base, the J end by 3 bases, with 4 bases between. The CDR3 DNA reads TGTGCCAGCAGCCAAGGTCTCAATCAGCCCCAGCATTTT. Amino acids: CASSQGLNQPQHF. Filled out from reference TRBV14 and TRBJ1-5, the complete variable domain reads EAGVTQFPSHSVIEKGQTVTLRCDPISGHDNLYWYRRVMGKEIKFLLHFVKESKQDESGMPNNRFLAERTGGTYSTLKVQPAELEDSGVYFCASSQGLNQPQHFGDGTRLSIL.

By sample fraction, this clone is medium-sized. This chain connects TRBV27 to TRBJ2-2; no clear D. This CDR3 region has 13 residues. V lost 5 bases, J lost 1 base, and 5 bases lay in between. Per the germline V gene, CDR1 is MNHEY and CDR2 is SMNVEV (reference sequence). CDR3 protein: CASSRENTGELFF. The CDR3 bases are TGTGCCAGCAGTAGAGAGAACACCGGGGAGCTGTTTTTT.

The gene calls are TRBV7-3 and TRBJ2-3; no reliable D call. CDR1 and CDR2 from the germline V gene are SGHTA and FQGTGA. Trimming cost V 4 bases and J 3 bases, with 11 bases left between them. The CDR3 is made up of 14 amino acids. The CDR3 sequence: CASSSPAETDTQYF. DNA for the CDR3: TGTGCCAGCAGCTCCCCGGCGGAGACAGATACGCAGTATTTT.

This rearrangement joins TRBV13 to TRBJ2-1, with 11 bases lining up with TRBD2. Trimming cost V 5 bases and J 5 bases; bases outside gene matches: 8. Germline CDR1 PRHDT, CDR2 FYEKMQ (reference sequence). The CDR3 is made up of 16 amino acids. The CDR3 protein is CASSRRLAGSNNEQFF. For the CDR3, the DNA is TGTGCCAGCAGCCGACGACTAGCGGGATCCAACAATGAGCAGTTCTTC.

The rearrangement links TRBV6-2 or TRBV6-3 to TRBJ2-1, with 12 bases lining up with TRBD2. The CDR3 has 19 amino acids. The V and J ends lost 2 bases and 7 bases, in that order; junction bases with no gene match: 15. Germline-derived CDR1 and CDR2 are MNHEY and SVGEGT. The CDR3 DNA reads as TGTGCCAGCAGTTACAAGGGACTAGCGGGTCCTCCATACCTAAATGAGCAGTTCTTC. It translates to CASSYKGLAGPPYLNEQFF.

CDR3 region: CASSQGTGQGGRKLFF. The DNA of the CDR3 is TGTGCCAGCAGCCAAGGGACCGGACAGGGGGGAAGAAAACTGTTTTTT. This chain joins TRBV3-1 (or the pseudogene TRBV3-2) and TRBJ1-4; 10 bases fit TRBD1. Germline loops: CDR1 LGHDT, CDR2 YNNKEL (reference sequence). The CDR3 contains 16 residues. V gave up 1 base and J gave up 10 bases; unmatched junction bases: 9.

The V gene is TRBV27, the J gene TRBJ2-7; the D gene is possibly TRBD1 (7 bases). CDR1 is MNHEY and CDR2 is SMNVEV in the germline V gene (reference sequence). The CDR3 runs 15 residues. V was pared by 6 bases and J by 5 bases, with 20 bases between. The CDR3 reads CASSAARGSGDEQYF. The CDR3 DNA follows: TGTGCCAGCAGCGCCGCCAGGGGGTCGGGAGACGAGCAGTACTTC.

The chain recombines TRBV30 with TRBJ2-1, with D perhaps TRBD1 (5 bases). Germline-derived CDR1 and CDR2 are GTSNPN and SVGIG (reference sequence). CDR3 length: 13 residues. Between the trimmed V and J ends, which lost 2 bases and 6 bases, there was a span of 11 bases. CDR3 in amino acids: CAWSLLGRNEQFF. DNA for the CDR3: TGTGCCTGGAGTCTTTTGGGGCGCAATGAGCAGTTCTTC.

The chain is built from TRBV6-5 and TRBJ1-6; possible D gene TRBD1, 5 bases. This CDR3 comprises 16 residues. The V end was cut by 0 bases, the J end by 0 bases, with 6 bases between. Germline lookup yields CDR1 MNHEY and CDR2 SVGAGI. CDR3 DNA sequence: TGTGCCAGCAGTTACTCGGGGGGCTCCTATAATTCACCCCTCCACTTT. Protein product: CASSYSGGSYNSPLHF.

The chain links TRBV7-9 to TRBJ2-7; D may be TRBD2 (6 bases). From germline, CDR1 is SEHNR and CDR2 FQNEAQ (reference sequence). Between the trimmed V and J ends, which lost 0 bases and 3 bases, there was a span of 18 bases. The CDR3 covers 17 residues. CDR3 amino acids: CASSLAPIGGNVYEQYF. CDR3 in DNA: TGTGCCAGCAGCTTAGCGCCCATAGGAGGGAACGTCTACGAGCAGTACTTC.

This chain uses TRBV5-1 with TRBJ2-1, with 7 bases fitting TRBD2. This CDR3 region has 14 residues. CDR1 SGHRS and CDR2 YFSETQ come from the germline V gene. V shed 0 bases, J shed 7 bases, and the junction held 4 bases outside the gene matches. This chain's CDR3 is CASSLAASGNEQFF. The CDR3 DNA sequence: TGCGCCAGCAGCTTGGCCGCTAGCGGTAATGAGCAGTTCTTC.

V gene TRBV4-2 combines with J gene TRBJ2-1; D is unresolved. Germline CDR1 and CDR2: LGHNA and YNFKEQ. The V end was cut by 1 base, the J end by 4 bases, with 2 bases between. This CDR3 spans 12 amino acids. The CDR3 nucleotides are TGTGCCAGCAGCCAAGTATACAATGAGCAGTTCTTC. This codes for CASSQVYNEQFF.

V gene TRBV11-2 combines with J gene TRBJ1-4, with D perhaps TRBD1 (6 bases). The germline V gene encodes CDR1 SGHAT and CDR2 FQNNGV. Trimming shortened V by 3 bases and J by 5 bases, and 13 bases separated the two germline ends. The CDR3 runs 15 residues. This chain's CDR3 is CASSFRGRGNEKLFF. The CDR3 region has the DNA TGTGCCAGCAGCTTCAGGGGAAGAGGGAATGAAAAACTGTTTTTT.

V usage is TRBV5-1 and J usage is TRBJ1-2; TRBD1 might be the D (6 bases). Trimming shortened V by 4 bases and J by 0 bases, and 10 bases separated the two germline ends. CDR1 is SGHRS, CDR2 YFSETQ, per germline. This CDR3 is built from 14 residues. CDR3 DNA sequence: TGCGCCAGCAGCAGGGACACCACTAACTATGGCTACACCTTC. It translates to CASSRDTTNYGYTF.

V and J are TRBV19 and TRBJ1-2; tentatively, D is TRBD1 (5 bases). This CDR3 is built from 15 residues. CDR1 is LNHDA, CDR2 SQIVND, per germline (reference sequence). The ends were cut back, 1 base at V and 3 bases at J, with 12 bases in the middle. The CDR3: CASSIGPGDDYGYTF. CDR3 DNA: TGTGCCAGTAGTATAGGCCCGGGGGACGACTATGGCTACACCTTC. Supplemented by reference TRBV19 and TRBJ1-2, the full variable domain reads DGGITQSPKYLFRKEGQNVTLSCEQNLNHDAMYWYRQDPGQGLRLIYYSQIVNDFQKGDIAEGYSVSREKKESFPLTVTSAQKNPTAFYLCASSIGPGDDYGYTFGSGTRLTVV.

The gene calls are TRBV5-5 and TRBJ1-3; no firm D call. The length of the CDR3 is 17 residues. The germline gives CDR1 SGHKS, CDR2 YYEKEE (reference sequence). The germline V and J ends were trimmed by 4 bases and 0 bases, with 17 bases remaining between them. The CDR3 here is CASSPPEPRLSGNTIYF. The CDR3 bases are TGTGCCAGCAGCCCCCCCGAACCCCGACTCTCTGGAAACACCATATATTTT.

The chain uses TRBV11-2 and TRBJ1-2; a possible D gene is TRBD1 (6 bases). The CDR3 extends over 16 amino acids. The germline V and J ends were trimmed by 5 bases and 7 bases, with 23 bases remaining between them. Germline V gene sequence: CDR1 SGHAT, CDR2 FQNNGV. The CDR3 is CASSTTLQGRPFGYTF. The CDR3 bases are TGTGCCAGCAGCACCACCCTACAGGGCCGACCCTTTGGCTACACCTTC.

This clone was found once. This chain links TRBV5-5 with TRBJ2-7, with D possibly matching TRBD1 (5 bases). Trimming stripped 4 bases from V and 2 bases from J, with 16 bases between. The CDR3 extends over 15 amino acids. Germline V lookup: CDR1 SGHKS, CDR2 YYEKEE (reference sequence). The CDR3 DNA is TGTGCCAGCAGCGCAGGCCGGACATCCGCCTACGAGCAGTACTTC. Translating gives CASSAGRTSAYEQYF. Complete variable domain (other parts from reference TRBV5-5 and TRBJ2-7): DAGVTQSPTHLIKTRGQQVTLRCSPISGHKSVSWYQQVLGQGPQFIFQYYEKEERGRGNFPDRFSARQFPNYSSELNVNALLLGDSALYLCASSAGRTSAYEQYFGPGTRLTVT.